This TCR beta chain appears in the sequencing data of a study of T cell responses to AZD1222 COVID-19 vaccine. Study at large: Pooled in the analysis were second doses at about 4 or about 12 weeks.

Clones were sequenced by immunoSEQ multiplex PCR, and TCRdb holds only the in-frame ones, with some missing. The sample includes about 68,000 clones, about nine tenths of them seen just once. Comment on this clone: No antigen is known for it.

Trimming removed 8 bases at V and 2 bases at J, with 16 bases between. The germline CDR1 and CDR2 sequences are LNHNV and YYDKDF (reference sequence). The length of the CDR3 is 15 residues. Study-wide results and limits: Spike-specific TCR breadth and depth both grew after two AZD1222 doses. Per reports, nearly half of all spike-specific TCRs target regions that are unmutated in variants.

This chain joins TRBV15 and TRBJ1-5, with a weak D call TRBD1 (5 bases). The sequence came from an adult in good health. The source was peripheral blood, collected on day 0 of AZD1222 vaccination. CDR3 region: CATQRFREGNQPQHF. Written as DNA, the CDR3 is TGTGCCACCCAGAGGTTCAGGGAAGGCAATCAGCCCCAGCATTTT.